This entry features one TCR beta chain sequence. Germline CDR1 and CDR2: LNHDA and SQIVND (reference sequence). The CDR3 is 11 amino acids. The data belong to a study of T-cell memory formation after mild COVID-19. TCRdb itself ran the 5' RACE reads through MiXCR, one entry per CDR3 protein. The sample has just over 350,000 distinct CDR3 sequences, about 15% seen once. Sequenced sample: PBMCs or a T cell subset sorted from them (not recorded which). The source of this sequence is a man in his late teens or twenties who had mild COVID-19 (a few samples of this study predate the infection). Cell type and time point are not known. The J gene is TRBJ1-5, the V gene TRBV19; D remains unclear. The CDR3: CASREPQPQHF. CDR3 DNA: TGTGCTAGTCGCGAACCCCAGCCCCAGCATTTT. Using reference TRBV19 and TRBJ1-5 for the parts outside the CDR3, the full variable domain is DGGITQSPKYLFRKEGQNVTLSCEQNLNHDAMYWYRQDPGQGLRLIYYSQIVNDFQKGDIAEGYSVSREKKESFPLTVTSAQKNPTAFYLCASREPQPQHFGDGTRLSIL.